This T cell receptor beta chain is drawn from a study of CD8 T cells in Susac syndrome. V gave up 5 bases and J gave up 1 base, with 8 bases separating them. This CDR3 region has 12 residues. Germline loops: CDR1 GTSNPN, CDR2 SVGIG (reference sequence). Random hexamers were used to reverse transcribe the RNA input (about 0.45 to 1 ug). TCRdb reanalysed the immunoSEQ multiplex PCR reads using MiXCR and keeps one entry per CDR3 protein. This sample has about 180,000 distinct CDR3 sequences, with around 95% found just once. What was sequenced was CD8+ T cells from PBMCs. This chain links TRBV30 with TRBJ1-2, with D maybe TRBD1 (5 bases). The clonotype comes from a human donor with multiple sclerosis. The CDR3 sequence: CAWRDGNYGYTF. In DNA form, the CDR3 reads TGTGCCTGGCGGGACGGTAACTATGGCTACACCTTC.